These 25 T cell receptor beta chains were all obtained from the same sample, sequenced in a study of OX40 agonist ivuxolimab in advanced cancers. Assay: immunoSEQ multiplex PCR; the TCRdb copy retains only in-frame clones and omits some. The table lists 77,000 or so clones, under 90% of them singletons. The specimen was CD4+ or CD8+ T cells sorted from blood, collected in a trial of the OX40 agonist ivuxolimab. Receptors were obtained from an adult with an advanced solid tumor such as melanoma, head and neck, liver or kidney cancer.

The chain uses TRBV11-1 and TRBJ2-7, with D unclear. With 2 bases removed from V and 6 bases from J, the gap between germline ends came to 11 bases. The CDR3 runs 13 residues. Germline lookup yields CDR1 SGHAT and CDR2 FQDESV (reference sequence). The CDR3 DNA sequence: TGTGCCAGCAGCTTACGGCAGACTGGCGAGCAGTACTTC. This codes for CASSLRQTGEQYF.

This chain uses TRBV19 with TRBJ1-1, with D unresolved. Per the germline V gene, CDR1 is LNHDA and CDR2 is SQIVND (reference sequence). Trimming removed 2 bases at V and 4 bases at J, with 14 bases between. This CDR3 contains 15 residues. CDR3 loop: CASSISRVRGTEAFF. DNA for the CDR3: TGTGCCAGTAGTATATCTAGGGTTCGGGGCACTGAAGCTTTCTTT.

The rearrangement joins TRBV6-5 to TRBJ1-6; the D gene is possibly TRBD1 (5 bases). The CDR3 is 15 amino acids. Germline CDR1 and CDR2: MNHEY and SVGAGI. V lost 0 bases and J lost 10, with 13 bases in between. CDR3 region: CASSYSGRVRSPLHF. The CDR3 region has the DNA TGTGCCAGCAGTTACTCGGGCAGGGTACGATCACCCCTCCACTTT.

The CDR3 nucleotides are TGCGCCAGCAGCTTCCCTAGCGGGGGAACAAGGGGCACCGGGGAGCTGTTTTTT. This translates into CASSFPSGGTRGTGELFF. The gene calls are TRBV5-1 and TRBJ2-2; 10 nucleotides match TRBD2. With V trimmed by 2 bases and J by 4 bases, 11 bases remained unmatched. This CDR3 has 18 residues. Germline lookup yields CDR1 SGHRS and CDR2 YFSETQ.

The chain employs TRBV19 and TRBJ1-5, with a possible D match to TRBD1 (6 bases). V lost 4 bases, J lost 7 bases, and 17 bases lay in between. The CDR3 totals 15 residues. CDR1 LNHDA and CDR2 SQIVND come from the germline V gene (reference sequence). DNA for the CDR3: TGTGCCAGTAGTAAAGCACCCCAGGGACAACAGCCCCAGCATTTT. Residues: CASSKAPQGQQPQHF. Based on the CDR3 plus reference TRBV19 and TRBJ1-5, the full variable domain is DGGITQSPKYLFRKEGQNVTLSCEQNLNHDAMYWYRQDPGQGLRLIYYSQIVNDFQKGDIAEGYSVSREKKESFPLTVTSAQKNPTAFYLCASSKAPQGQQPQHFGDGTRLSIL.

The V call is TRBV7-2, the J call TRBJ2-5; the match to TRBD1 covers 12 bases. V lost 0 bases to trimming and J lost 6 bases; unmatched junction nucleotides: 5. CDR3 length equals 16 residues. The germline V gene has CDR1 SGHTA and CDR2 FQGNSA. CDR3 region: CASSLAGTGGTKTQYF. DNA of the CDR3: TGTGCCAGCAGCTTAGCGGGGACAGGGGGCACGAAGACCCAGTACTTC. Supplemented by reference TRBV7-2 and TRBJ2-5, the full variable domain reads GAGVSQSPSNKVTEKGKDVELRCDPISGHTALYWYRQSLGQGLEFLIYFQGNSAPDKSGLPSDRFSAERTGGSVSTLTIQRTQQEDSAVYLCASSLAGTGGTKTQYFGPGTRLLVL.

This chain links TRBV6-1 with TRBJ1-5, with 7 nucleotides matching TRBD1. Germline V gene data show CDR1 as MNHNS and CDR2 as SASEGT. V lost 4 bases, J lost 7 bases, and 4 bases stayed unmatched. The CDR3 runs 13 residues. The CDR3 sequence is CASSVNRGQPQHF. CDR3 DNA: TGTGCCAGCAGTGTAAACAGGGGACAGCCCCAGCATTTT.

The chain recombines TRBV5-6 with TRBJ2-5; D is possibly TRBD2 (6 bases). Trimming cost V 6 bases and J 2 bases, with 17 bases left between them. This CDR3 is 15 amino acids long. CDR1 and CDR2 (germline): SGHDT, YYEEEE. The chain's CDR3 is CASKLRRGFQETQYF. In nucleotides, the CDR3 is TGTGCCAGCAAGTTGCGGCGGGGTTTTCAAGAGACCCAGTACTTC.

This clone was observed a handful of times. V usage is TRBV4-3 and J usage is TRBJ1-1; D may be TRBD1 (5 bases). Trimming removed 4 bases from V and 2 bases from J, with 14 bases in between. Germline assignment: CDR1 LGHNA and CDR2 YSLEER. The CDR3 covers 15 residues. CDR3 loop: CASSRTRTLNTEAFF. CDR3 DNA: TGCGCCAGCAGCCGGACACGGACCTTAAACACTGAAGCTTTCTTT.

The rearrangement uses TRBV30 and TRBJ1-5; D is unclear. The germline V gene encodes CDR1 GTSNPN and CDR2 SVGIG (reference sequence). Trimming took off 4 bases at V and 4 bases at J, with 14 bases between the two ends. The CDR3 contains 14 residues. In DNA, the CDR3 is TGTGCCTGGAACAAGGACTCTTGGAATCAGCCCCAGCATTTT. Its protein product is CAWNKDSWNQPQHF.

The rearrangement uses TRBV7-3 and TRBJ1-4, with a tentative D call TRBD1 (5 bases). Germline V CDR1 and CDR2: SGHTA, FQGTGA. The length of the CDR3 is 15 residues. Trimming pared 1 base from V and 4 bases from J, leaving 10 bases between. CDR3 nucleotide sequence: TGTGCCAGCAGCTTAAACCCAGGGTTTAATGAAAAACTGTTTTTT. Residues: CASSLNPGFNEKLFF.

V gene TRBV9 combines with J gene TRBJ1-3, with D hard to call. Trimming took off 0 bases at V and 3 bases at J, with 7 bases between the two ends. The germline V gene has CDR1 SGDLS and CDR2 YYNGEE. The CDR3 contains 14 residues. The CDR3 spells CASSVVAGGNTIYF. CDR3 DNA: TGTGCCAGCAGCGTAGTAGCCGGTGGAAACACCATATATTTT.

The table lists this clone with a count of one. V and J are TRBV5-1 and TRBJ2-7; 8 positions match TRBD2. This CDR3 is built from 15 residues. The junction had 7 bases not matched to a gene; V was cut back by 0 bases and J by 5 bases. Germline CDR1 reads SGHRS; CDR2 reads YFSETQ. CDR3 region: CASSLVEAGGHEQYF. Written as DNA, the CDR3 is TGCGCCAGCAGCTTGGTGGAGGCGGGGGGACACGAGCAGTACTTC.

CDR3 amino acids: CASSAPGTGGVGLEQFF. The DNA of the CDR3 is TGTGCCAGCAGTGCCCCCGGGACAGGGGGCGTCGGTCTTGAGCAGTTCTTC. The chain combines TRBV25-1 with TRBJ2-1; 12 bases map to TRBD1. The germline V gene encodes CDR1 MGHDK and CDR2 SYGVNS. The CDR3 has 17 amino acids. J lost 9 bases, V lost 4 bases, and 13 bases had no gene match.

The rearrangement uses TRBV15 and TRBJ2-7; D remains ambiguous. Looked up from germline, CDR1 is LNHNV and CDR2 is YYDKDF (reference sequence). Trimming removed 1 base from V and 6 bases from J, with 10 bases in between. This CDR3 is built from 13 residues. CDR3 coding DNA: TGTGCCACCAGCAGAGGTCGGGTTCCCGAGCAGTACTTC. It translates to CATSRGRVPEQYF.

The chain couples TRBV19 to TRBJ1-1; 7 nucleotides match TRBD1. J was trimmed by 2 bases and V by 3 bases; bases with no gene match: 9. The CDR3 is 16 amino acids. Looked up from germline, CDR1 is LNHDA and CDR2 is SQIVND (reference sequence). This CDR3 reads CASSIVSGTDNTEAFF. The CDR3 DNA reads TGTGCCAGTAGTATTGTTTCTGGGACAGATAACACTGAAGCTTTCTTT.

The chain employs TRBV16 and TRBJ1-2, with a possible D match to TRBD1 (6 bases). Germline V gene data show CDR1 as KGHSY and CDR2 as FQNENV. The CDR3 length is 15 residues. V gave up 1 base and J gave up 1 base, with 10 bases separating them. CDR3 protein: CASSQLQGDNYGYTF. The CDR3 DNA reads TGTGCCAGCAGCCAATTACAGGGCGATAACTATGGCTACACCTTC. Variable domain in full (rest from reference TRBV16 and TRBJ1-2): GEEVAQTPKHLVRGEGQKAKLYCAPIKGHSYVFWYQQVLKNEFKFLISFQNENVFDETGMPKERFSAKCLPNSPCSLEIQATKLEDSAVYFCASSQLQGDNYGYTFGSGTRLTVV.

The CDR3 protein is CASSLSLGLTVGGYTF. CDR3 nucleotides: TGCGCCAGCAGCTTGTCCCTAGGGCTCACCGTCGGGGGCTACACCTTC. The chain links TRBV5-1 to TRBJ1-2, with D hard to call. Looked up from germline, CDR1 is SGHRS and CDR2 is YFSETQ. There are 16 residues in the CDR3. The germline V and J ends were trimmed by 1 base and 8 bases, with 21 bases remaining between them.

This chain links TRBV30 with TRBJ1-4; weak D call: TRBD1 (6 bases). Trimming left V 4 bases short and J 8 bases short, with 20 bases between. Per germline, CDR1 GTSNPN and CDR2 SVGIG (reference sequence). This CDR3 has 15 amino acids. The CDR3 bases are TGTGCCTGGACGACAAACGGACAGAAGGGAGAAAAACTGTTTTTT. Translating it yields CAWTTNGQKGEKLFF.

The DNA for the CDR3 is TGTGCCAGCTCACGCGGGACAGGGATTGCAGAGACCCAGTACTTC. It is translated as CASSRGTGIAETQYF. J is TRBJ2-5 and V is TRBV18; 9 bases line up with TRBD1. CDR1 is KGHSH, CDR2 LQKENI, per germline. The CDR3 runs to 15 residues. V shed 4 bases and J 4 bases; nucleotides not matched to a gene: 7. The full variable domain, in which reference TRBV18 and TRBJ2-5 provide the parts outside the CDR3, is NAGVMQNPRHLVRRRGQEARLRCSPMKGHSHVYWYRQLPEEGLKFMVYLQKENIIDESGMPKERFSAEFPKEGPSILRIQQVVRGDSAAYFCASSRGTGIAETQYFGPGTRLLVL.

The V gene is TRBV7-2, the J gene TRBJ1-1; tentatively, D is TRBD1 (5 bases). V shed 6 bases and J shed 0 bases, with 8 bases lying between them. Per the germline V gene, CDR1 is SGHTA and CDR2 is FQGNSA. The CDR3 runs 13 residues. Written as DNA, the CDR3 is TGTGCCAGCAGGGCAGGGATGAACACTGAAGCTTTCTTT. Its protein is CASRAGMNTEAFF.

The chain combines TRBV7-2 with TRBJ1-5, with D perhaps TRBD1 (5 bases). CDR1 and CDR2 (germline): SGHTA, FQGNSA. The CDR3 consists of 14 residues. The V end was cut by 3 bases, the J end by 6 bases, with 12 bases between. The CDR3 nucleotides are TGTGCCAGCAGCTTCCAGGGTCTAGGTCAGCCCCAGCATTTT. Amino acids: CASSFQGLGQPQHF.

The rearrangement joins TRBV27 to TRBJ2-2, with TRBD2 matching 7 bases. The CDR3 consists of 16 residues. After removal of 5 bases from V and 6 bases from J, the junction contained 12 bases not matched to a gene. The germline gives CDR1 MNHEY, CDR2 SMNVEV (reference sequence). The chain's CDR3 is CASSIRSGGRSGELFF. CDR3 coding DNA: TGTGCCAGCAGTATAAGGTCTGGCGGGAGATCCGGGGAGCTGTTTTTT.

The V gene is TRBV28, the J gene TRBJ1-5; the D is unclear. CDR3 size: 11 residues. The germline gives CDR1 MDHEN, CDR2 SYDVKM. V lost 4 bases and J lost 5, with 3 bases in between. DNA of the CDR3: TGTGCCAGCAGTTCTGATCAGCCCCAGCATTTT. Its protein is CASSSDQPQHF.

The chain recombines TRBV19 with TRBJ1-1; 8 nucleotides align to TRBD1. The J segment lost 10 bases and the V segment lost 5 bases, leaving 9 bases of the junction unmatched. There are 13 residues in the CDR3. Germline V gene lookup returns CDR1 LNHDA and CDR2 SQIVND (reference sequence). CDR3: CASSELTGAGAFF. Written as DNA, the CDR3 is TGTGCCAGTAGTGAACTGACAGGGGCGGGAGCTTTCTTT. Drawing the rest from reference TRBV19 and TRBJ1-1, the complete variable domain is DGGITQSPKYLFRKEGQNVTLSCEQNLNHDAMYWYRQDPGQGLRLIYYSQIVNDFQKGDIAEGYSVSREKKESFPLTVTSAQKNPTAFYLCASSELTGAGAFFGQGTRLTVV.